The present TCR beta chain was sequenced within a study of T cell changes during pregnancy in multiple sclerosis. CDR1 is ENHRY and CDR2 is SYGVKD in the germline V gene. Trimming took off 0 bases at V and 6 bases at J, with 14 bases between the two ends. The CDR3 is 16 residues long. Only in-frame clones appear in the TCRdb table, and some are missing; sequencing was by immunoSEQ multiplex PCR. The profile shows some 30,000 clones, 90% to 95% of them singletons. This rearrangement joins TRBV10-3 to TRBJ2-2; D possibly corresponds to TRBD1 (6 bases). The sequence was obtained from a female donor in good health, enrolled as a control in a pregnancy study. The material sequenced was CD8+ T cells from peripheral blood mononuclear cells, taken in the second trimester of pregnancy. The CDR3 sequence: CAISESAGEGSGELFF. DNA of the CDR3: TGTGCCATCAGTGAGTCGGCAGGGGAAGGTTCCGGGGAGCTGTTTTTT.